A single sample is the source of the 18 T cell receptor beta chains below, sequenced in a study of T-cell memory formation after mild COVID-19. TCRdb re-called the 5' RACE reads with MiXCR, one entry per CDR3 protein. The sample holds hundreds of thousands of distinct CDR3 sequences, around 27% seen once. The sample consisted of PBMCs or a T cell subset sorted from them (not recorded which). All receptors come from an adult woman who had mild COVID-19 (a few samples of this study predate the infection). Cell type and time point are not known.

This clonotype was seen a handful of times. This chain uses TRBV11-2 with TRBJ2-1; 9 positions agree with TRBD2. Germline lookup yields CDR1 SGHAT and CDR2 FQNNGV. After removal of 1 base from V and 8 bases from J, the junction contained 9 bases not matched to a gene. The CDR3 contains 16 residues. CDR3 DNA sequence: TGTGCCAGCAGCTTAGCTTTAGCGGGAGTCGGTGATGAGCAGTTCTTC. Translation gives CASSLALAGVGDEQFF.

This clonotype appeared a few times. The chain joins TRBV7-9 to TRBJ2-7; tentative D call: TRBD2 (5 bases). Germline CDR1 and CDR2: SEHNR and FQNEAQ (reference sequence). Trimming took off 5 bases at V and 1 base at J, with 12 bases between the two ends. The CDR3 is 14 residues long. CDR3 residues: CASSSSRESYEQYF. Written as DNA, the CDR3 is TGTGCCAGCAGCAGCTCGAGGGAGTCCTACGAGCAGTACTTC.

The chain couples TRBV12-3 or TRBV12-4 to TRBJ2-3; 13 positions agree with TRBD2. CDR3 length: 16 amino acids. V lost 6 bases and J lost 1; bases outside the gene matches: 4. CDR3 DNA sequence: TGTGCCAGCAGGAGACTAGCGGGGGGAGGCACAGATACGCAGTATTTT. Translated, it gives CASRRLAGGGTDTQYF.

This clonotype was counted many times. V and J are TRBV5-1 and TRBJ2-2; possible D gene TRBD2, 5 bases. V lost 7 bases and J 5 bases, leaving 15 bases between the germline ends. This CDR3 comprises 14 residues. CDR1 and CDR2 from the germline V gene are SGHRS and YFSETQ. The CDR3 loop reads CASEEVTGTGELFF. The CDR3 DNA sequence: TGCGCCAGCGAGGAGGTAACTGGAACCGGGGAGCTGTTTTTT.

The gene calls are TRBV29-1 and TRBJ1-1; D unresolved. The germline CDR1 and CDR2 sequences are SQVTM and ANQGSEA. The CDR3 loop spans 11 amino acids. V lost 7 bases and J lost 3, with 9 bases in between. CDR3 amino acids: CSGQVDTEAFF. The CDR3 bases are TGCAGCGGCCAGGTAGACACTGAAGCTTTCTTT.

The rearrangement links TRBV18 to TRBJ2-6, with no clear D. Trimming stripped 3 bases from V and 0 bases from J, with 0 bases between. The CDR3 consists of 13 residues. Germline V gene lookup returns CDR1 KGHSH and CDR2 LQKENI. This chain's CDR3 is CASSPSGANVLTF. The CDR3 nucleotides read TGTGCCAGCTCACCCTCTGGGGCCAACGTCCTGACTTTC.

This clonotype turned up a few times. The chain has TRBV4-3 and TRBJ2-4, with D uncertain. Germline V lookup: CDR1 LGHNA, CDR2 YSLEER. Between the trimmed V and J ends, which lost 0 bases and 0 bases, there was a span of 18 bases. This CDR3 contains 19 residues. The CDR3 nucleotides are TGCGCCAGCAGCCAAGAACCTGCGGCGGCCACTCTAGCCAAAAACATTCAGTACTTC. Its translation is CASSQEPAAATLAKNIQYF.

The chain carries TRBV24-1 and TRBJ1-1; D unresolved. The CDR3 is 12 residues long. V lost 5 bases, J lost 3 bases, and 6 bases lay in between. Germline CDR1 reads KGHDR; CDR2 reads SFDVKD. The CDR3 here is CATSGEDTEAFF. The CDR3 bases are TGTGCCACCAGTGGAGAGGACACTGAAGCTTTCTTT.

This clonotype was detected only a few times. This chain connects TRBV7-2 to TRBJ2-1; TRBD2 matches at 7 bases. Germline V CDR1 and CDR2: SGHTA, FQGNSA. The CDR3 spans 15 residues. V lost 1 base to trimming and J lost 4 bases; unmatched junction nucleotides: 4. The CDR3 region is CASSLGTRGYNEQFF. The CDR3, as DNA: TGTGCCAGCAGCTTAGGGACTAGAGGTTACAATGAGCAGTTCTTC. Full variable domain (rest looked up from reference TRBV7-2 and TRBJ2-1): GAGVSQSPSNKVTEKGKDVELRCDPISGHTALYWYRQSLGQGLEFLIYFQGNSAPDKSGLPSDRFSAERTGGSVSTLTIQRTQQEDSAVYLCASSLGTRGYNEQFFGPGTRLTVL.

The chain is built from TRBV12-3 or TRBV12-4 and TRBJ1-2; a weak D match, TRBD1 (6 bases). Between the trimmed V and J ends, which lost 10 bases and 3 bases, there was a span of 15 bases. The length of the CDR3 is 13 residues. In nucleotides, the CDR3 is TGTGCCACCGGAGGGGGGGGGTACTATGGCTACACCTTC. Translating gives CATGGGGYYGYTF.

This clonotype occurred a few times. The V call is TRBV5-1, the J call TRBJ2-1; 7 bases match TRBD2. Unmatched junction bases numbered 12, after V lost 4 bases and J lost 8 bases. This CDR3 has 15 amino acids. Germline V gives CDR1 SGHRS, CDR2 YFSETQ. The CDR3 reads CASSPLVGGLDEQFF. The CDR3 region has the DNA TGCGCCAGCAGCCCCCTGGTCGGGGGGTTGGATGAGCAGTTCTTC.

The chain has TRBV14 and TRBJ2-7; no clear D gene. The length of the CDR3 is 19 residues. Trimming left V 4 bases short and J 1 base short, with 26 bases between. The germline gives CDR1 SGHDN, CDR2 FVKESK. The CDR3 DNA sequence: TGTGCCAGCAGCCCTCTGGCCTGGCTGGGATCTTCCCTATCCTACGAGCAGTACTTC. This gives the protein CASSPLAWLGSSLSYEQYF.

The J gene is TRBJ2-5, the V gene TRBV6-2 or TRBV6-3; D could derive from TRBD1 or TRBD2 (5 bases each). Trimming took off 2 bases at V and 4 bases at J, with 11 bases between the two ends. The CDR3 is made up of 14 amino acids. Germline assignment: CDR1 MNHEY and CDR2 SVGEGT. The DNA of the CDR3 is TGTGCCAGCAGTTACGGGGGAGCGCGAGAGACCCAGTACTTC. Its protein is CASSYGGARETQYF.

J is TRBJ1-1 and V is TRBV6-2 or TRBV6-3, with no clear D. Germline loops: CDR1 MNHEY, CDR2 SVGEGT. The CDR3 extends over 14 amino acids. V lost 0 bases and J 11 bases, leaving 16 bases between the germline ends. The CDR3 DNA reads TGTGCCAGCAGTTACTCCCGCTCGGCAGTTCAGGCTTTCTTT. Its translation: CASSYSRSAVQAFF.

V usage is TRBV5-6 and J usage is TRBJ2-1; the match to TRBD1 covers 8 bases. With 4 bases clipped from V and 3 bases from J, the junction kept 6 bases outside the gene matches. The CDR3 is 15 residues long. In germline, CDR1 is SGHDT, CDR2 YYEEEE. The CDR3 bases are TGTGCCAGCAGCACGGGGACAGGAGGCTACAATGAGCAGTTCTTC. It codes for CASSTGTGGYNEQFF.

The genes are TRBV12-3 or TRBV12-4 and TRBJ1-1; 9 bases are shared with TRBD1. V dropped 5 bases and J dropped 0; count of bases not matched to a gene: 22. CDR3 length: 21 residues. CDR3 amino acids: CASSLLREPGTGQRVNTEAFF. The CDR3 nucleotides are TGTGCCAGCAGTCTACTCAGGGAACCCGGGACAGGGCAGCGAGTGAACACTGAAGCTTTCTTT.

This clonotype was seen more than once but under ten times. The chain joins TRBV10-3 to TRBJ2-7, with 9 bases lining up with TRBD1. After removal of 6 bases from V and 4 bases from J, the junction contained 4 bases not matched to a gene. This CDR3 has 13 amino acids. Germline V CDR1 and CDR2: ENHRY, SYGVKD. The CDR3 DNA reads as TGTGCCATCAGCCCGGGACAGGGATACGAGCAGTACTTC. Protein product: CAISPGQGYEQYF.

There are a few counts of this clonotype. This chain links TRBV20-1 with TRBJ2-7; D assignment may be TRBD1 or TRBD2 (6 bases each). CDR3 length: 13 residues. Trimming took off 0 bases at V and 6 bases at J, with 12 bases between the two ends. Germline lookup yields CDR1 DFQATT and CDR2 SNEGSKA (reference sequence). In DNA, the CDR3 is TGCAGTGCTAGAGAGGGGGGCAGGGGCGAGCAGTACTTC. It translates to CSAREGGRGEQYF.